Presented here are 16 T cell receptor beta chains from one specimen sequenced in a study of T cells in Graves' hyperthyroidism and ophthalmopathy. The source material, RNA transcripts, was used to amplify TCR beta CDR3 regions. A first-round RT-PCR of the TCR CDR3 used the HTBI primer set. TCRdb re-analysed the multiplex PCR reads in MiXCR, keeping a single row per CDR3 protein. Of approximately 610,000 distinct CDR3 sequences in the sample, 14% to 15% were seen once. The specimen sequenced was blood. All receptors come from a woman aged 35 to 49 with Graves' ophthalmopathy.

This clonotype appeared many times. This chain joins TRBV10-2 and TRBJ1-1, with TRBD1 as a possible D gene (6 bases). Trimming shortened V by 3 bases and J by 2 bases, and 16 bases separated the two germline ends. The germline gives CDR1 WSHSY, CDR2 SAAADI. The CDR3 length is 16 residues. Written as DNA, the CDR3 is TGCGCCAGCAGTGAAGGCTATAGCAGGGGAAACACTGAAGCTTTCTTT. Translation gives CASSEGYSRGNTEAFF.

This clonotype was counted ten times or more. This rearrangement joins TRBV12-3 or TRBV12-4 to TRBJ2-7, with 10 positions matching TRBD1. V trimming: 7 bases; J trimming: 1 base; junction bases outside the gene matches: 7. The CDR3 is 15 amino acids. The CDR3 nucleotides read TGTGCCAGCACCCCGGGACAGGGGTTGTCCTACGAGCAGTACTTC. Translation gives CASTPGQGLSYEQYF.

This clonotype was counted at least ten times. The rearrangement uses TRBV11-2 and TRBJ2-5, with TRBD1 matching over 10 bases. CDR1 is SGHAT and CDR2 is FQNNGV in the germline V gene. The CDR3 contains 16 residues. V lost 1 base to trimming and J lost 5 bases; unmatched junction nucleotides: 7. In DNA, the CDR3 is TGTGCCAGCAGCTTAGTCGGGACAGGGGAGTGGGAGACCCAGTACTTC. Its translation is CASSLVGTGEWETQYF.

This clonotype has only a few counts. The chain uses TRBV7-3 and TRBJ2-7, with 12 bases aligning to TRBD2. Trimming cost V 5 bases and J 5 bases; bases outside gene matches: 7. The CDR3 sequence is 15 residues long. Germline lookup yields CDR1 SGHTA and CDR2 FQGTGA. The chain's CDR3 is CASSEGLAGVDEQYF. CDR3 DNA: TGTGCCAGCAGCGAGGGACTAGCGGGTGTCGACGAGCAGTACTTC.

This clonotype was observed at least ten times. The chain is built from TRBV20-1 and TRBJ2-7, with 8 nucleotides matching TRBD2. CDR3 length: 14 residues. With V trimmed by 1 base and J by 5 bases, 7 bases remained unmatched. CDR1 DFQATT and CDR2 SNEGSKA come from the germline V gene (reference sequence). This CDR3 reads CSARGVAGMDEQYF. DNA for the CDR3: TGCAGTGCTAGAGGGGTAGCGGGAATGGACGAGCAGTACTTC.

This clonotype showed up many times. This rearrangement joins TRBV6-2 or TRBV6-3 to TRBJ2-7; D may be TRBD1 (5 bases). Germline lookup yields CDR1 MNHEY and CDR2 SVGEGT. The germline V and J ends were trimmed by 5 bases and 1 base, with 15 bases remaining between them. This CDR3 has 15 amino acids. In nucleotides, the CDR3 is TGTGCCAGCAGTCACGCCCAGGGCTATTCCTACGAGCAGTACTTC. Its translation: CASSHAQGYSYEQYF.

This clonotype has a handful of counts. The chain uses TRBV7-8 and TRBJ2-7; D not resolved. The CDR3 is made up of 15 amino acids. Between the trimmed V and J ends, which lost 2 bases and 1 base, there was a span of 12 bases. CDR1 and CDR2 (germline): SGHVS, FQNEAQ. In DNA form, the CDR3 reads TGTGCCAGCAGCTTATTTGAAGTCGGATCCTACGAGCAGTACTTC. It is translated as CASSLFEVGSYEQYF. The full variable domain, with the rest looked up from reference TRBV7-8 and TRBJ2-7, is GAGVSQSPRYKVAKRGQDVALRCDPISGHVSLFWYQQALGQGPEFLTYFQNEAQLDKSGLPSDRFFAERPEGSVSTLKIQRTQQEDSAVYLCASSLFEVGSYEQYFGPGTRLTVT.

The table lists this clonotype with many counts. This chain joins TRBV10-2 and TRBJ2-5; the D is unclear. The V gene's germline CDR1 is WSHSY and CDR2 SAAADI. V gave up 1 base and J gave up 4 bases, with 13 bases separating them. The CDR3 runs 15 residues. CDR3 loop: CASSEYGSPSETQYF. The CDR3 DNA is TGCGCCAGCAGTGAGTATGGTAGTCCGTCAGAGACCCAGTACTTC.

In this sample, this clonotype turned up a few times. V usage is TRBV4-2 and J usage is TRBJ1-5; 9 bases align to TRBD1. V lost 5 bases and J lost 4; bases outside the gene matches: 9. The CDR3 runs 16 residues. From germline, CDR1 is LGHNA and CDR2 YNFKEQ. CDR3 sequence reads: CASSLQPGQGNQPQHF. CDR3 bases: TGTGCCAGCAGCTTACAACCGGGACAGGGTAATCAGCCCCAGCATTTT.

This clonotype has a count of ten or more. This rearrangement joins TRBV30 to TRBJ1-5; 11 nucleotides align to TRBD1. J gave up 9 bases and V 3 bases, and 1 base lay outside the gene matches. The CDR3 totals 12 residues. Germline V gives CDR1 GTSNPN, CDR2 SVGIG (reference sequence). The DNA for the CDR3 is TGTGCCTGGAGGGGACAGGGGGGGCCCCAGCATTTT. Its protein product is CAWRGQGGPQHF.

The CDR3 region has the DNA TGTGCCAGCAGCGCCGGGACTAGCGGGCAATCCTACGAGCAGTACTTC. Translation: CASSAGTSGQSYEQYF. This sequence joins TRBV11-1 and TRBJ2-7; 12 positions agree with TRBD2. Per germline, CDR1 SGHAT and CDR2 FQDESV (reference sequence). Trimming removed 5 bases from V and 1 base from J; junction bases left unmatched: 6. The CDR3 is 16 amino acids.

This clonotype appeared a few times. V usage is TRBV6-1 and J usage is TRBJ2-7, with a possible D match to TRBD2 (5 bases). Trimming left V 6 bases short and J 6 bases short, with 15 bases between. The CDR3 totals 13 residues. CDR1 is MNHNS, CDR2 SASEGT, per germline. The CDR3 coding sequence is TGTGCCAGCAGCCTAAGTGAGGGTGGCGAGCAGTACTTC. Protein: CASSLSEGGEQYF.

This clonotype has just a few counts. V and J are TRBV6-1 and TRBJ1-2, with unresolved D. CDR1 and CDR2 (germline): MNHNS, SASEGT. Trimming took off 6 bases at V and 4 bases at J, with 12 bases between the two ends. The length of the CDR3 is 13 residues. The CDR3 coding sequence is TGTGCCAGCAGCCGCGACACAGCCTATGGCTACACCTTC. The encoded protein is CASSRDTAYGYTF.

This clonotype was detected ten times or more. The V gene is TRBV12-3 or TRBV12-4, the J gene TRBJ2-7; D assignment may be TRBD1 or TRBD2 (5 bases each). CDR3 size: 14 residues. The V end lost 3 bases, the J end lost 2 bases, and 11 bases lay between the germline ends. DNA of the CDR3: TGTGCCAGCAGTTTTTACGGGACCACCTACGAGCAGTACTTC. Protein product: CASSFYGTTYEQYF.

The chain couples TRBV28 to TRBJ1-1; D unresolved. The CDR3 covers 15 residues. Looked up from germline, CDR1 is MDHEN and CDR2 is SYDVKM. Trimming pared 3 bases from V and 7 bases from J, leaving 18 bases between. CDR3 DNA: TGTGCCAGCAGTTTTCCAAGCTATGGTGGCGATGAAGCTTTCTTT. Translating gives CASSFPSYGGDEAFF.

Many counts were recorded for this clonotype. The chain carries TRBV7-2 and TRBJ2-7; D is uncertain. Germline V lookup: CDR1 SGHTA, CDR2 FQGNSA. Trimming took off 5 bases at V and 5 bases at J, with 10 bases between the two ends. The CDR3 consists of 12 residues. The CDR3 coding sequence is TGTGCCAGCAGCCCCCAATGGGACGAGCAGTACTTC. Encoded protein: CASSPQWDEQYF. Complete variable domain (other parts from reference TRBV7-2 and TRBJ2-7): GAGVSQSPSNKVTEKGKDVELRCDPISGHTALYWYRQSLGQGLEFLIYFQGNSAPDKSGLPSDRFSAERTGGSVSTLTIQRTQQEDSAVYLCASSPQWDEQYFGPGTRLTVT.